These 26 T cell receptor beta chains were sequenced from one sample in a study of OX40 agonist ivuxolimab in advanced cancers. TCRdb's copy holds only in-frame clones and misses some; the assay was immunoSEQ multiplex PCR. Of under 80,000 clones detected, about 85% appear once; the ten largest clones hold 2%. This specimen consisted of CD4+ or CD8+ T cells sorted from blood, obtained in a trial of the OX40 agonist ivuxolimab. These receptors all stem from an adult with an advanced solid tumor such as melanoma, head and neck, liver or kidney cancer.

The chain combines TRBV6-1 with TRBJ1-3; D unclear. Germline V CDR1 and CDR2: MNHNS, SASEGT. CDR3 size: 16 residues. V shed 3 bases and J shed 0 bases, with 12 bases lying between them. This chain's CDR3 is CASSETRIHSGNTIYF. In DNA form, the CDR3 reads TGTGCCAGCAGTGAGACGAGGATCCACTCTGGAAACACCATATATTTT.

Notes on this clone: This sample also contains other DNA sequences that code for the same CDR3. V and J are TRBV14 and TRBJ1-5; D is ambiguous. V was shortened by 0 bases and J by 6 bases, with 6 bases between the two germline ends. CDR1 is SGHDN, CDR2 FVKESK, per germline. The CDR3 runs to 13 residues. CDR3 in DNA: TGTGCCAGCAGCCAAGATCGGGGTCAGCCCCAGCATTTT. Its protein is CASSQDRGQPQHF. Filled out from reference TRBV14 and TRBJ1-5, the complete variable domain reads EAGVTQFPSHSVIEKGQTVTLRCDPISGHDNLYWYRRVMGKEIKFLLHFVKESKQDESGMPNNRFLAERTGGTYSTLKVQPAELEDSGVYFCASSQDRGQPQHFGDGTRLSIL.

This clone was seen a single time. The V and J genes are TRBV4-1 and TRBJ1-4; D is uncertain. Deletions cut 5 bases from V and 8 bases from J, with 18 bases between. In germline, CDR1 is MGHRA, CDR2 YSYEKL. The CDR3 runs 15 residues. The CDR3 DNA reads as TGCGCCAGCAGCTCACAACCGGGTCAGAGGGAAAAACTGTTTTTT. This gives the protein CASSSQPGQREKLFF.

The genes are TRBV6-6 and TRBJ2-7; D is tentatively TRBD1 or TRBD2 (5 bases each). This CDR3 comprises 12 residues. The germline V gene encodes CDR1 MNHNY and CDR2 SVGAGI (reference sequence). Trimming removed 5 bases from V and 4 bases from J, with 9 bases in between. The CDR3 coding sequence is TGTGCCAGCAGTCGAGGGGCGTACGAGCAGTACTTC. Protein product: CASSRGAYEQYF.

CDR3 residues: CATSRSGEQGLRTYEQYF. The DNA of the CDR3 is TGTGCCACCAGCAGGTCGGGAGAGCAGGGACTCCGGACCTACGAGCAGTACTTC. The chain is built from TRBV15 and TRBJ2-7, with D perhaps matching TRBD2 (6 bases). Germline values: CDR1 LNHNV, CDR2 YYDKDF (reference sequence). Trimming pared 3 bases from V and 2 bases from J, leaving 23 bases between. This CDR3 has 18 residues.

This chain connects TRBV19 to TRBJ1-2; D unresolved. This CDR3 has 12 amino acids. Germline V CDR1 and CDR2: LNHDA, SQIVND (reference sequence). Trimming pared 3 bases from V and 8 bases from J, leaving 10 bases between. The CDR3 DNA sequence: TGTGCCAGTAGTATCCCCCCTTCCGGCTACACCTTC. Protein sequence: CASSIPPSGYTF.

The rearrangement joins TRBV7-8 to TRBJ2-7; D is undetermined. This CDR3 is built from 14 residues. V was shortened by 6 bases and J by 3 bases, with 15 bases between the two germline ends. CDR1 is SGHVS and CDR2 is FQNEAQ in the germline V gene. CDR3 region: CASSRDPLGYEQYF. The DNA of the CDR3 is TGTGCCAGCAGTCGAGATCCGCTTGGCTACGAGCAGTACTTC.

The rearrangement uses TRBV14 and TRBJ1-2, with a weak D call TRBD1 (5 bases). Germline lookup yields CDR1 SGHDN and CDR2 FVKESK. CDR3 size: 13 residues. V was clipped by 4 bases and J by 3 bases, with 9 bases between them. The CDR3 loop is CASSPQAHYGYTF. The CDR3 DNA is TGTGCCAGCAGCCCACAGGCTCACTATGGCTACACCTTC.

CDR3 residues: CASSAKVENSPLHF. DNA of the CDR3: TGTGCCAGCAGCGCTAAAGTAGAAAATTCACCCCTCCACTTT. This chain uses TRBV9 with TRBJ1-6; D not certain. Trimming left V 3 bases short and J 7 bases short, with 11 bases between. Germline V gives CDR1 SGDLS, CDR2 YYNGEE. The CDR3 covers 14 residues.

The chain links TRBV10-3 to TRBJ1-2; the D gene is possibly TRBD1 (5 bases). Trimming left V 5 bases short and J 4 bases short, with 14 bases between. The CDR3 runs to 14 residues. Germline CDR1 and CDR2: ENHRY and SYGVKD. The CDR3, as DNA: TGTGCCATCAGTCAGGACACCCTGGGCTATGGCTACACCTTC. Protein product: CAISQDTLGYGYTF.

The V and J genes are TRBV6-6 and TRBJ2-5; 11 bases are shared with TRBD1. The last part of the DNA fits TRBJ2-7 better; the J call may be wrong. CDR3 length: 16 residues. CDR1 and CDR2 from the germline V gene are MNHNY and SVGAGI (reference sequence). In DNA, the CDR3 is TGTGCCAGCAAAATCCCTCCGGGACAGGGGGTGGACGAGCAGTACTTC. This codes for CASKIPPGQGVDEQYF.

CDR3 DNA: TGTGCCAGCAGTTACGGGTCGGGGGGGCCTTACGAGCAGTACTTC. It is translated as CASSYGSGGPYEQYF. The chain has TRBV6-5 and TRBJ2-7; 8 bases align to TRBD2. The CDR3 is 15 residues long. J lost 4 bases, V lost 2 bases, and 7 bases had no gene match. CDR1 MNHEY and CDR2 SVGAGI come from the germline V gene.

CDR3 region: CASSLGQGGSKNIQYF. The CDR3 coding sequence is TGCGCCAGCAGCTTGGGACAGGGCGGGTCCAAAAACATTCAGTACTTC. This rearrangement joins TRBV5-1 to TRBJ2-4; 7 bases are a match to TRBD1. There are 16 residues in the CDR3. The germline V gene encodes CDR1 SGHRS and CDR2 YFSETQ. V shed 0 bases, J shed 2 bases, and the junction held 5 bases outside the gene matches. The full variable domain, its missing parts supplied by reference TRBV5-1 and TRBJ2-4, is KAGVTQTPRYLIKTRGQQVTLSCSPISGHRSVSWYQQTPGQGLQFLFEYFSETQRNKGNFPGRFSGRQFSNSRSEMNVSTLELGDSALYLCASSLGQGGSKNIQYFGAGTRLSVL.

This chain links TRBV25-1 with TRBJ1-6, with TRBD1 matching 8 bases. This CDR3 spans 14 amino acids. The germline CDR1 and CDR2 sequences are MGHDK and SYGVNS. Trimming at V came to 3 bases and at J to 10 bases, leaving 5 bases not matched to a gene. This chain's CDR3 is CASSETGVRSPLHF. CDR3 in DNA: TGTGCCAGCAGTGAGACAGGGGTACGGTCACCCCTCCACTTT.

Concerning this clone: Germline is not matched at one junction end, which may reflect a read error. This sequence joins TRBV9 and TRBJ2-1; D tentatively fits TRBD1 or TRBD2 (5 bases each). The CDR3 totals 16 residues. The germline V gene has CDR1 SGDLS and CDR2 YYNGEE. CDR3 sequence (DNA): TGTGCCAGCAGCTCCCGAGGGGTTCAGTCCTACAATGGGCAGTTCTTC. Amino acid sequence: CASSSRGVQSYNGQFF.

The CDR3 protein is CASSGPGLAGLPYEQYF. The CDR3 coding sequence is TGTGCCAGCAGCGGGCCGGGGCTAGCGGGACTCCCCTACGAGCAGTACTTC. The genes are TRBV9 and TRBJ2-7, with 9 bases fitting TRBD2. Losses at the gene ends were 3 bases for V and 2 bases for J; bases not matched to a gene: 12. Looked up from germline, CDR1 is SGDLS and CDR2 is YYNGEE. The CDR3 is 17 amino acids.

CDR3 nucleotides: TGTGCCAGTAGTATCCAGGACCACTCTGGAAACACCATATATTTT. Its protein is CASSIQDHSGNTIYF. V and J are TRBV19 and TRBJ1-3; D is undetermined. V lost 3 bases to trimming and J lost 0 bases, with 9 bases between them. CDR3 length: 15 residues. CDR1 and CDR2 (germline): LNHDA, SQIVND (reference sequence).

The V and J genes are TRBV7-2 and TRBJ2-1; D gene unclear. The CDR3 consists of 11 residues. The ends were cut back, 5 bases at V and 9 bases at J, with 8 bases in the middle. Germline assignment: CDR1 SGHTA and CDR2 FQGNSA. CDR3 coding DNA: TGTGCCAGCAGCCCCCGAAGTGAGCAGTTCTTC. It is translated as CASSPRSEQFF.

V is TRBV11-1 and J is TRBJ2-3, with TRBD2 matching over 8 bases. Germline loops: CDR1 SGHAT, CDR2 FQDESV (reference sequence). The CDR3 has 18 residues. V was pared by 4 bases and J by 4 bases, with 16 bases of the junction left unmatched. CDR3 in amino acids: CASSSPRGWSGGPDTQYF. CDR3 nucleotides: TGTGCCAGCAGCTCCCCCCGGGGCTGGAGCGGGGGACCAGATACGCAGTATTTT.

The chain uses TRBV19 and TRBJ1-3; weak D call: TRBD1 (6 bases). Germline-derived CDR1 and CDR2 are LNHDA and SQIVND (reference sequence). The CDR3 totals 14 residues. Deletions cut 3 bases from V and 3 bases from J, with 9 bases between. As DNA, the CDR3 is TGTGCCAGTAGTATGCAGGGGTTTGGAAACACCATATATTTT. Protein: CASSMQGFGNTIYF. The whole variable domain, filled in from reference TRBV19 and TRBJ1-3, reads DGGITQSPKYLFRKEGQNVTLSCEQNLNHDAMYWYRQDPGQGLRLIYYSQIVNDFQKGDIAEGYSVSREKKESFPLTVTSAQKNPTAFYLCASSMQGFGNTIYFGEGSWLTVV.

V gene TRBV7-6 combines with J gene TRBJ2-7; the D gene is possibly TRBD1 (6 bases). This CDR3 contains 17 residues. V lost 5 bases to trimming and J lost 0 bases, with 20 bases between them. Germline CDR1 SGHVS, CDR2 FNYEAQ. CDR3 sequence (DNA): TGTGCCAGCAGCACCCCCGGGACAAAAGTATTCTCCTACGAGCAGTACTTC. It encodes CASSTPGTKVFSYEQYF.

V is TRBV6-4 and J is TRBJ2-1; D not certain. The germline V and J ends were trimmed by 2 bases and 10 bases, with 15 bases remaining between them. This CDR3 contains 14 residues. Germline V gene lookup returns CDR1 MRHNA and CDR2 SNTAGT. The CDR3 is CASSDVWQSQEQFF. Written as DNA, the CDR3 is TGTGCCAGCAGTGACGTTTGGCAGTCTCAAGAGCAGTTCTTC.

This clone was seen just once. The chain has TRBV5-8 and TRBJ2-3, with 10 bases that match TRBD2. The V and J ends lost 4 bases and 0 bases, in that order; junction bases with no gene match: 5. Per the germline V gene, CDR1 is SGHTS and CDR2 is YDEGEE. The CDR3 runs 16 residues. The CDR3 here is CASSRGLAVSTDTQYF. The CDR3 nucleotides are TGTGCCAGCAGCCGCGGACTAGCGGTTAGCACAGATACGCAGTATTTT.

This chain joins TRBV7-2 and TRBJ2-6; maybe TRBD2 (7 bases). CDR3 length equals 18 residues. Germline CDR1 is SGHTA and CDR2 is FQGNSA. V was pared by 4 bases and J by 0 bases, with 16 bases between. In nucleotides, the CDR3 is TGTGCCAGCAGCTCCAACGCGGGGGCTGGCTCTGGGGCCAACGTCCTGACTTTC. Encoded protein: CASSSNAGAGSGANVLTF.

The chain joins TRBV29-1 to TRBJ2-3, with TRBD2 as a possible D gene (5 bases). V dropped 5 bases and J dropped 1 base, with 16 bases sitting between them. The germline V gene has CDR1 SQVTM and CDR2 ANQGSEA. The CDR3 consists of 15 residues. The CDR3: CSVTFPRERTDTQYF. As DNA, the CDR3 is TGCAGCGTTACCTTTCCTCGGGAACGCACAGATACGCAGTATTTT.

The CDR3 here is CATSRDGDSFDEQFF. The DNA of the CDR3 is TGTGCCACCAGCAGAGATGGGGACTCCTTTGATGAGCAGTTCTTC. The V and J genes are TRBV15 and TRBJ2-1, with D perhaps matching TRBD2 (6 bases). The CDR3 runs to 15 residues. In germline, CDR1 is LNHNV, CDR2 YYDKDF (reference sequence). Trimming left V 0 bases short and J 8 bases short, with 14 bases between.